This T cell receptor (beta chain) was captured by sequencing in a study of cytomegalovirus exposure and HLA in healthy donors. Study-wide points: Near-uniform donor sequencing depth was presumed by presence/absence analyses.

On this clone: The antigen remains undetermined.

The PCR made use of 60 Vbeta and 13 Jbeta primers. Data came from immunoSEQ multiplex PCR; TCRdb stores just in-frame clones and leaves some out. Here the sample spans some 150,000 clones, 87% being singletons. The junction had 6 bases not matched to a gene; V was cut back by 4 bases and J by 7 bases. The CDR3 spans 14 residues. Germline V gives CDR1 SGHRS, CDR2 YFSETQ. V and J are TRBV5-1 and TRBJ1-3, with 9 bases identical to TRBD1. The sample consisted of PBMCs. The sequence was collected from a woman in her 30s in good health and CMV-seronegative. The chain's CDR3 is CASSPRQGGNTIYF. For the CDR3, the DNA is TGCGCCAGCAGCCCAAGACAGGGGGGCAACACCATATATTTT.